The clone carrying this TCR beta chain was detected once. Its antigen is undetermined. The source of the sample is a study of T cell responses to AZD1222 COVID-19 vaccine. Whole-study results and caveats: Possibly, clonal diversity was underestimated; donors were largely white British and included more females. Following two doses of AZD1222, Spike-specific TCR breadth and depth rose. In the spike-specific TCR repertoire, nearly half reportedly target unmutated variant regions. No day 14 peak samples; only post-peak repertoires were characterized.

Clones were read by immunoSEQ multiplex PCR, and TCRdb kept only the in-frame ones, dropping some. Among around 140,000 clones listed, 85% to 95% were seen once. Trimming cost V 8 bases and J 7 bases, with 21 bases left between them. Germline CDR1 reads MNHEY; CDR2 reads SMNVEV (reference sequence). This CDR3 contains 16 residues. This receptor was identified in an adult who had recovered from COVID-19. The J gene is TRBJ1-6, the V gene TRBV27; D gene uncertain. Sequences were derived from peripheral blood, sampled after recovery from COVID-19. The CDR3 loop is CASGLEARFGNSPLHF. The CDR3 DNA sequence: TGTGCCAGCGGGTTGGAGGCGAGGTTCGGGAATTCACCCCTCCACTTT.